This TCR beta chain was sequenced for a study of T cell repertoires in cytomegalovirus infection (dated by TCRdb to between 2018 and 2021). About the full investigation: Donor HLA type was relevant to the analysis, because carriage of CMV infection together with the matching HLA type was indicated by public TCR beta signatures. Broad study findings and their caveats: In both this cohort and an independent roughly 330-donor cohort, the cumulative frequency of public TCR beta family members distinguished carriers of CMV infection plus the relevant HLA type. The ex vivo response was dominated by HLA-C-restricted CMV-specific TCR beta clonotypes, which also provided the single most frequent clonotype in two of eight donors.

TCRdb lists the instrument as Illumina HiSeq 1500. Using fastp trimming at Q25 and MiXCR clonotype assembly, TCRdb reanalyzed the public sequencing data and kept in-frame beta chains. Rows with a matching CDR3 protein are joined into one entry that keeps the most common DNA and genes. The sample table lists 150,000 to 200,000 distinct CDR3 sequences, 8% to 10% of them with a count of one. Jointly, the top ten make up about 4.6% of the sample. Per the germline V gene, SGHVS is the CDR1 and FNYEAQ is the CDR2. Relative to germline, V is 5 bases shorter and J is 1 base shorter, with 13 bases between their ends. The CDR3 has 15 amino acids, counting the end cysteine and phenylalanine. Solely the CDR3 DNA is kept, with 45 bases framed from the first base. Comments on this clonotype: Its antigen is not yet known. No clone much larger than this one lies a single base away; base qualities are absent.

Sequencing was done on a sample of PBMCs. The sequence links TRBV7-6 to TRBJ2-3; tentative D gene TRBD2, with 6 bases matching. The sequence was obtained from a human donor in good health (CMV status not recorded). Some clones in this sample may be carry-over from other donors' samples. The CDR3 protein is CASSALIAGTDTQYF. DNA sequence: TGTGCCAGCAGCGCTCTAATAGCGGGCACAGATACGCAGTATTTT.